The clone carrying this T cell receptor beta chain was counted between two and nine times. Its antigen remains unidentified. TCRdb re-called the reads with MiXCR, one entry per CDR3 protein. The sample lists about 110,000 distinct CDR3 sequences; 9.5% to 13% were seen once. The germline gives CDR1 SGHDN, CDR2 FVKESK. V was clipped by 1 base and J by 7 bases, with 7 bases between them. The CDR3 has 12 amino acids. The data were taken from a study of T cell repertoires in cytomegalovirus infection. The material sequenced was PBMCs, sequenced either directly or after in vitro stimulation (not recorded which). The J gene is TRBJ1-1, the V gene TRBV14; D is uncertain. This TCR derives from a human donor in good health (CMV status not recorded). Some clones in this sample may be carry-over from other donors' samples. CDR3: CASSQVINEAFF. The CDR3 DNA reads as TGTGCCAGCAGCCAAGTAATTAATGAAGCTTTCTTT.